This is a list of T cell receptor beta chains from one sample in a study of a mutant IDH1 vaccine in newly diagnosed glioma. These TCRs' antigens remain unknown. Clones were sequenced by immunoSEQ multiplex PCR, and TCRdb holds only the in-frame ones, with some missing. Among around 85,000 clones, roughly 85% were seen once, and the ten largest hold approximately 2.3%. The sample was PBMCs, taken from a glioma patient whose treatment included an IDH1 peptide vaccine. The receptors were gathered from a man between 25 and 39 years old with glioma. Some clones in this sample may be carry-over from other donors' samples. The CDR3 runs from the conserved cysteine through the conserved F or W. The D gene is left open where the match is weak. Only part of the rows carry a size: once, few, many, or a class if the clone is expanded.

J gene: TRBJ2-7
D gene: .
V gene: TRBV5-1
clone size: .
CDR3 DNA: TGCGCCAGCAGCTTGGGGGGCAGGCAACGACACGAGCAGTACTTC
CDR3 protein: CASSLGGRQRHEQYF

J gene: TRBJ2-5
D gene: .
V gene: TRBV5-1
clone size: .
CDR3 DNA: TGCGCCAGCAGCCGCGGACCCCTGGGGGAGACCCAGTACTTC
CDR3 protein: CASSRGPLGETQYF

J gene: TRBJ1-4
D gene: TRBD1
V gene: TRBV27
clone size: .
CDR3 DNA: TGTGCCAGCAGTTTTGCCCTGACAGGGCTTAATGAAAAACTGTTTTTT
CDR3 protein: CASSFALTGLNEKLFF

J gene: TRBJ1-1
D gene: .
V gene: TRBV5-6
clone size: .
CDR3 DNA: TGTGCCAGCAGCTCGGGGCTAAACACTGAAGCTTTCTTT
CDR3 protein: CASSSGLNTEAFF

J gene: TRBJ2-7
D gene: .
V gene: TRBV21-1
clone size: .
CDR3 DNA: TGTGCCAGCAGCAAAGTACGGAAGTACTACGAGCAGTACTTC
CDR3 protein: CASSKVRKYYEQYF

J gene: TRBJ2-5
D gene: .
V gene: TRBV18
clone size: .
CDR3 DNA: TGTGCCAGCTCGCCTCAAGAGACCCAGTACTTC
CDR3 protein: CASSPQETQYF

J gene: TRBJ1-6
D gene: .
V gene: TRBV6-1
clone size: .
CDR3 DNA: TGTGCCAGCCGGCAGGACGGTTCACCCCTCCACTTT
CDR3 protein: CASRQDGSPLHF

J gene: TRBJ2-3
D gene: .
V gene: TRBV5-6
clone size: .
CDR3 DNA: TGTGCCAGCAGCTCCGGGACCCCAGGCGCAGATACGCAGTATTTT
CDR3 protein: CASSSGTPGADTQYF

J gene: TRBJ1-2
D gene: .
V gene: TRBV29-1
clone size: .
CDR3 DNA: TGCAGCGTCCACTCGACCGGCTACACCTTC
CDR3 protein: CSVHSTGYTF

J gene: TRBJ2-3
D gene: TRBD1
V gene: TRBV25-1
clone size: .
CDR3 DNA: TGTGCCAGCATTGACAGGGGCCCAGATACGCAGTATTTT
CDR3 protein: CASIDRGPDTQYF

J gene: TRBJ2-2
D gene: TRBD1
V gene: TRBV27
clone size: .
CDR3 DNA: TGTGCCAGCAGACAGGGGGCGACCGGGGAGCTGTTTTTT
CDR3 protein: CASRQGATGELFF

J gene: TRBJ2-7
D gene: .
V gene: TRBV7-8
clone size: .
CDR3 DNA: TGTGCCAGCAGCTTCTCTCCCTCCTACGAGCAGTACTTC
CDR3 protein: CASSFSPSYEQYF

J gene: TRBJ2-3
D gene: .
V gene: TRBV13
clone size: .
CDR3 DNA: TGTGCCAGCAGCCCGGAGGCGGGAAGTACAGATACGCAGTATTTT
CDR3 protein: CASSPEAGSTDTQYF

J gene: TRBJ2-1
D gene: .
V gene: TRBV9
clone size: .
CDR3 DNA: TGTGCCAGCAGCCGTGGGGGGCGCATGGATGAGCAGTTCTTC
CDR3 protein: CASSRGGRMDEQFF

J gene: TRBJ2-3
D gene: .
V gene: TRBV15
clone size: .
CDR3 DNA: TGTGCCACCAGCAGCCGGGCAGCTAGCACAGATACGCAGTATTTT
CDR3 protein: CATSSRAASTDTQYF

J gene: TRBJ2-3
D gene: .
V gene: TRBV11-3
clone size: .
CDR3 DNA: TGTGCCAGCAGCCCGAATAGGAGGACAGATACGCAGTATTTT
CDR3 protein: CASSPNRRTDTQYF

J gene: TRBJ2-1
D gene: .
V gene: TRBV28
clone size: .
CDR3 DNA: TGTGCCAGCAGTTGGAGCTCCTACAATGAGCAGTTCTTC
CDR3 protein: CASSWSSYNEQFF

J gene: TRBJ2-7
D gene: .
V gene: TRBV6-5
clone size: few
CDR3 DNA: TGTGCCAGCAGTCCAAACCCTTCCGGGGAGCAGTACTTC
CDR3 protein: CASSPNPSGEQYF

J gene: TRBJ2-6
D gene: .
V gene: TRBV10-3
clone size: few
CDR3 DNA: TGTGCCATCAAGGAGGGGCCTAGCTCTGGGGCCAACGTCCTGACTTTC
CDR3 protein: CAIKEGPSSGANVLTF

J gene: TRBJ1-2
D gene: .
V gene: TRBV19
clone size: .
CDR3 DNA: TGTGCCAGTAGTCGGGAAGTAAACTATGGCTACACCTTC
CDR3 protein: CASSREVNYGYTF

J gene: TRBJ2-5
D gene: .
V gene: TRBV5-1
clone size: .
CDR3 DNA: TGCGCCAGCAGCTTGGGACCTAACGGAGAGACCCAGTACTTC
CDR3 protein: CASSLGPNGETQYF

J gene: TRBJ1-2
D gene: .
V gene: TRBV6-1
clone size: .
CDR3 DNA: TGTGCCAGCAACATGATACGGGTCGATGGCTACACCTTC
CDR3 protein: CASNMIRVDGYTF

J gene: TRBJ2-2
D gene: .
V gene: TRBV2
clone size: few
CDR3 DNA: TGTGCCAGCAGTGAAACGGGTCTGGCGAACACCGGGGAGCTGTTTTTT
CDR3 protein: CASSETGLANTGELFF

J gene: TRBJ2-2
D gene: .
V gene: TRBV9
clone size: once
CDR3 DNA: TGTGCCAGCAGCGACAAGGGACACATAACCGGGGAGCGGTTTTTT
CDR3 protein: CASSDKGHITGERFF

J gene: TRBJ2-7
D gene: .
V gene: TRBV15
clone size: once
CDR3 DNA: TGTGCCACCAGCAGAGGAGGGACCACCTACGAGCAGTACTTC
CDR3 protein: CATSRGGTTYEQYF

J gene: TRBJ1-2
D gene: TRBD1
V gene: TRBV28
clone size: once
CDR3 DNA: TGTGCCAGCAGGCTCGGACAGGACTATGGCTACACCTTC
CDR3 protein: CASRLGQDYGYTF

J gene: TRBJ1-5
D gene: .
V gene: TRBV7-2
clone size: few
CDR3 DNA: TGTGCCAGCAGCTTAGTCGGACAGCCCCAGCATTTT
CDR3 protein: CASSLVGQPQHF

J gene: TRBJ2-1
D gene: .
V gene: TRBV6-1
clone size: .
CDR3 DNA: TGTGCCAGCAGTGAAGGGTGGGGCCCAATGAAGCAGTTCTTC
CDR3 protein: CASSEGWGPMKQFF

J gene: TRBJ1-1
D gene: .
V gene: TRBV9
clone size: .
CDR3 DNA: TGTGCCAGCAGCCCCCCTTTCTTT
CDR3 protein: CASSPPFF

J gene: TRBJ2-7
D gene: TRBD1
V gene: TRBV19
clone size: .
CDR3 DNA: TGTGCCAGTAGTATCCGAATGGGACAGGGGGCCCACGAGCAGTACTTC
CDR3 protein: CASSIRMGQGAHEQYF

J gene: TRBJ1-2
D gene: TRBD1
V gene: TRBV30
clone size: .
CDR3 DNA: TGTGCCTGGACCCCCCAGACAGGGGGCTATGGCTACACCTTC
CDR3 protein: CAWTPQTGGYGYTF

J gene: TRBJ2-3
D gene: .
V gene: TRBV28
clone size: .
CDR3 DNA: TGTGCCAGCACCCCATTCGTAGGGACAGATACGCAGTATTTT
CDR3 protein: CASTPFVGTDTQYF

J gene: TRBJ2-7
D gene: .
V gene: TRBV27
clone size: .
CDR3 DNA: TGTGCCAGCAGTTTATGGGGCACAGGGATGGACGAGCAGTACTTC
CDR3 protein: CASSLWGTGMDEQYF

J gene: TRBJ1-2
D gene: .
V gene: TRBV9
clone size: .
CDR3 DNA: TGTGCCAGCAGCGTAGGTCTCCGGGGGGACGGCTACACCTTC
CDR3 protein: CASSVGLRGDGYTF

J gene: TRBJ1-1
D gene: .
V gene: TRBV6-1
clone size: .
CDR3 DNA: TGTGCCAGCAGCGAAAAGTATATGAACACTGAAGCTTTCTTT
CDR3 protein: CASSEKYMNTEAFF

J gene: TRBJ2-7
D gene: .
V gene: TRBV6-5
clone size: .
CDR3 DNA: TGTGCCAGCAGTTACTCAATGGCAAGGCCAGCCCACGAGCAGTACTTC
CDR3 protein: CASSYSMARPAHEQYF

J gene: TRBJ2-5
D gene: TRBD1
V gene: TRBV7-2
clone size: .
CDR3 DNA: TGTGCCAGCAGCTCCGGGACAGGGGTACAAGAGACCCAGTACTTC
CDR3 protein: CASSSGTGVQETQYF

J gene: TRBJ2-5
D gene: .
V gene: TRBV7-6
clone size: .
CDR3 DNA: TGTGCCAGCAGCTTAGGACCCATTGAGACCCAGTACTTC
CDR3 protein: CASSLGPIETQYF

J gene: TRBJ1-2
D gene: .
V gene: TRBV6-1
clone size: .
CDR3 DNA: TGTGCCAGCAGTGAATCGGGGATCATTGGCTACACCTTC
CDR3 protein: CASSESGIIGYTF

J gene: TRBJ2-2
D gene: TRBD2
V gene: TRBV28
clone size: .
CDR3 DNA: TGTGCCAGCAGTTTAGGTAGATCGGCGGGAGGCGGGGAGCTGTTTTTT
CDR3 protein: CASSLGRSAGGGELFF

J gene: TRBJ2-1
D gene: .
V gene: TRBV29-1
clone size: .
CDR3 DNA: TGCAGCGTTGTCGGTCTTGGTGAGGATACAGGACAACCTGAGCAGTTCTTC
CDR3 protein: CSVVGLGEDTGQPEQFF

J gene: TRBJ1-6
D gene: .
V gene: TRBV4-3
clone size: .
CDR3 DNA: TGCGCCAGCAGCCAAGAGAGTGGCTTGCCCCTCCACTTT
CDR3 protein: CASSQESGLPLHF

J gene: TRBJ1-1
D gene: .
V gene: TRBV7-6
clone size: .
CDR3 DNA: TGTGCCAGCAGCTTAGCGCCAACAGGGTTGAACACTGAAGCTTTCTTT
CDR3 protein: CASSLAPTGLNTEAFF

J gene: TRBJ2-3
D gene: .
V gene: TRBV19
clone size: .
CDR3 DNA: TGTGCCAGTAGCCCCGTGACCACAGATACGCAGTATTTT
CDR3 protein: CASSPVTTDTQYF

J gene: TRBJ2-7
D gene: .
V gene: TRBV6-5
clone size: .
CDR3 DNA: TGTGCCAGCAGCGGCGGGACAGAAGTCTTTGGAGAGCAGTACTTC
CDR3 protein: CASSGGTEVFGEQYF

J gene: TRBJ1-1
D gene: .
V gene: TRBV2
clone size: .
CDR3 DNA: TGTGCCAGCAGTTATCTAGGTGAAGCTTTCTTT
CDR3 protein: CASSYLGEAFF